A single sample gave rise to the 20 T cell receptor beta chains below, sequenced in a study of T-cell memory formation after mild COVID-19. TCRdb redid the calling of the 5' RACE reads with MiXCR, one entry per CDR3 protein. This sample has roughly 130,000 distinct CDR3 sequences, with approximately 15% found just once. Sequencing used PBMCs or a T cell subset sorted from them (not recorded which). These receptors originate from an adult woman who had mild COVID-19 (a few samples of this study predate the infection). Cell type and time point are not known.

The CDR3 reads CASRSGQGGSPLHF. DNA of the CDR3: TGTGCCAGCAGATCGGGACAGGGGGGTTCACCCCTCCACTTT. The chain links TRBV5-4 to TRBJ1-6; TRBD1 agrees at 11 bases. CDR3 length: 14 amino acids. In germline, CDR1 is SGHNT, CDR2 YYREEE (reference sequence). J was trimmed by 9 bases and V by 5 bases; bases with no gene match: 4.

This clonotype was counted at least ten times. The V gene is TRBV12-3 or TRBV12-4, the J gene TRBJ2-7; a possible D gene is TRBD1 (6 bases). V lost 4 bases, J lost 6 bases, and 10 bases lay in between. This CDR3 is 12 amino acids long. DNA of the CDR3: TGTGCCAGCAGTTCAACAGGGTGCGAGCAGTACTTC. It yields the protein CASSSTGCEQYF.

This clonotype was seen a few times. The chain couples TRBV5-5 to TRBJ2-7, with TRBD1 matching over 9 bases. The CDR3 length is 14 residues. The junction had 4 bases not matched to a gene; V was cut back by 4 bases and J by 2 bases. Germline V gene sequence: CDR1 SGHKS, CDR2 YYEKEE (reference sequence). Written as DNA, the CDR3 is TGTGCCAGCAGCGGACAGGGGTTAACCTACGAGCAGTACTTC. It codes for CASSGQGLTYEQYF.

This clonotype was detected a few times. This rearrangement joins TRBV12-3 or TRBV12-4 to TRBJ2-4, with 8 positions matching TRBD1. J gave up 0 bases and V 5 bases, and 15 bases lay outside the gene matches. The CDR3 contains 19 residues. CDR3 loop: CASSQTGRGLLLAKNIQYF. DNA of the CDR3: TGTGCCAGCAGTCAAACGGGCAGGGGGCTCCTTTTAGCCAAAAACATTCAGTACTTC.

This clonotype appeared a few times. In nucleotides, the CDR3 is TGTGCCAGCAGCCAAGTTGTCAGGGACTACGAGCAGTACTTC. It specifies CASSQVVRDYEQYF. The rearrangement uses TRBV3-1 and TRBJ2-7; tentatively, D is TRBD1 (5 bases). V shed 1 base and J shed 3 bases, with 10 bases lying between them. Germline V gene sequence: CDR1 LGHDT, CDR2 YNNKEL (reference sequence). This CDR3 spans 14 amino acids.

V and J are TRBV7-2 and TRBJ2-1; 7 bases are a match to TRBD2. CDR1 is SGHTA and CDR2 is FQGNSA in the germline V gene. This CDR3 is built from 18 residues. After removal of 3 bases from V and 0 bases from J, the junction contained 11 bases not matched to a gene. The CDR3: CASSLGPYGGNSYNEQFF. The CDR3 bases are TGTGCCAGCAGCTTGGGGCCCTACGGGGGGAACTCCTACAATGAGCAGTTCTTC.

The genes are TRBV9 and TRBJ2-1, with D unresolved. Trimming took 4 bases from V and 5 from J, leaving 13 bases between them. CDR3 length: 14 residues. CDR1 and CDR2 (germline): SGDLS, YYNGEE. The CDR3 DNA is TGTGCCAGCAGCACTTGGCCTATGGACAATGAGCAGTTCTTC. Protein: CASSTWPMDNEQFF.

The V gene is TRBV20-1, the J gene TRBJ2-3; D ambiguous. The CDR3 has 12 amino acids. Germline CDR1 DFQATT, CDR2 SNEGSKA (reference sequence). V was shortened by 6 bases and J by 3 bases, with 10 bases between the two germline ends. The CDR3 DNA follows: TGCAGTGCCCGCCCTACTACAGATACGCAGTATTTT. It specifies CSARPTTDTQYF.

The chain combines TRBV5-1 with TRBJ1-1, with D possibly TRBD1 on 6 matching bases. This CDR3 is 13 amino acids long. The germline CDR1 and CDR2 sequences are SGHRS and YFSETQ. V shed 3 bases and J shed 4 bases, with 10 bases lying between them. The CDR3 sequence: CASSSRGGTEAFF. The CDR3 DNA reads TGCGCCAGCAGCTCCAGGGGAGGCACTGAAGCTTTCTTT.

The chain links TRBV14 to TRBJ2-1, with D perhaps matching TRBD1 (6 bases). Trimming cost V 3 bases and J 12 bases, with 15 bases left between them. Germline-derived CDR1 and CDR2 are SGHDN and FVKESK. The CDR3 contains 13 residues. CDR3 sequence: CASSQSDRLAQFF. Here the CDR3 DNA reads TGTGCCAGCAGCCAGTCTGACAGGCTTGCGCAGTTCTTC.

V gene TRBV5-1 combines with J gene TRBJ2-7; TRBD1 aligns across 7 bases. The CDR3 is 16 amino acids. V lost 0 bases, J lost 2 bases, and 8 bases stayed unmatched. Germline V gene data show CDR1 as SGHRS and CDR2 as YFSETQ. In DNA form, the CDR3 reads TGCGCCAGCAGCTTGGGCGCACAGGGGTTAGCCTACGAGCAGTACTTC. It codes for CASSLGAQGLAYEQYF.

The V call is TRBV2, the J call TRBJ1-5; the match to TRBD1 covers 9 bases. J lost 10 bases, V lost 6 bases, and 7 bases had no gene match. Germline assignment: CDR1 SNHLY and CDR2 FYNNEI. This CDR3 has 13 residues. The CDR3 nucleotides read TGTGCCAGCAGAACAGGGGGCCAGGGACCCCAGCATTTT. Residues: CASRTGGQGPQHF.

This clonotype was picked up a small number of times. This chain joins TRBV7-8 and TRBJ2-5; the match to TRBD1 covers 9 bases. Germline V gene data show CDR1 as SGHVS and CDR2 as FQNEAQ. CDR3 length: 15 amino acids. V shed 1 base and J 5 bases; nucleotides not matched to a gene: 5. The CDR3 reads CASSLEDRGGETQYF. The CDR3 DNA reads TGTGCCAGCAGCTTAGAGGACAGGGGAGGGGAGACCCAGTACTTC.

This chain connects TRBV10-2 to TRBJ1-2; 11 nucleotides align to TRBD1. This CDR3 is built from 14 residues. V lost 6 bases and J lost 4; bases outside the gene matches: 4. CDR1 is WSHSY, CDR2 SAAADI, per germline. The CDR3 is CASSQDRGLYGYTF. The CDR3 DNA follows: TGCGCCAGCAGCCAGGACAGGGGGCTCTATGGCTACACCTTC.

The sample holds many counts of this clonotype. The V call is TRBV7-8, the J call TRBJ2-7; 7 nucleotides match TRBD2. Unmatched junction bases numbered 8, after V lost 5 bases and J lost 1 base. Germline V lookup: CDR1 SGHVS, CDR2 FQNEAQ. This CDR3 contains 15 residues. This CDR3 reads CASSRTSARSYEQYF. The CDR3 coding sequence is TGTGCCAGCAGCCGTACTAGCGCTCGGTCCTACGAGCAGTACTTC. The full variable domain, rest sourced from reference TRBV7-8 and TRBJ2-7, is GAGVSQSPRYKVAKRGQDVALRCDPISGHVSLFWYQQALGQGPEFLTYFQNEAQLDKSGLPSDRFFAERPEGSVSTLKIQRTQQEDSAVYLCASSRTSARSYEQYFGPGTRLTVT.

This clonotype was seen ten or more times. V gene TRBV5-1 combines with J gene TRBJ1-4; D is uncertain. CDR1 SGHRS and CDR2 YFSETQ come from the germline V gene. The length of the CDR3 is 15 residues. Trimming took off 0 bases at V and 3 bases at J, with 9 bases between the two ends. The CDR3 loop reads CASSLVGMANEKLFF. The CDR3 coding sequence is TGCGCCAGCAGCTTGGTGGGGATGGCTAATGAAAAACTGTTTTTT. The variable domain in full, completed from reference TRBV5-1 and TRBJ1-4, reads KAGVTQTPRYLIKTRGQQVTLSCSPISGHRSVSWYQQTPGQGLQFLFEYFSETQRNKGNFPGRFSGRQFSNSRSEMNVSTLELGDSALYLCASSLVGMANEKLFFGSGTQLSVL.

This clonotype has more than one count but fewer than ten. The rearrangement links TRBV28 to TRBJ2-2; D remains unclear. The CDR3 extends over 13 amino acids. In germline, CDR1 is MDHEN, CDR2 SYDVKM. V dropped 5 bases and J dropped 5 bases, with 9 bases sitting between them. CDR3 sequence reads: CASSLLETGELFF. The CDR3 nucleotides are TGTGCCAGCAGTCTATTAGAGACCGGGGAGCTGTTTTTT.

The rearrangement joins TRBV6-5 to TRBJ1-2; D unresolved. Trimming took off 0 bases at V and 2 bases at J, with 4 bases between the two ends. Germline V gene sequence: CDR1 MNHEY, CDR2 SVGAGI. The CDR3 contains 13 residues. DNA of the CDR3: TGTGCCAGCAGTTACTCACAGAACTATGGCTACACCTTC. Translating gives CASSYSQNYGYTF.

The table lists this clonotype with many counts. The chain uses TRBV5-1 and TRBJ2-1; 9 positions agree with TRBD1. Germline V CDR1 and CDR2: SGHRS, YFSETQ. The CDR3 runs to 15 residues. Trimming took 3 bases from V and 0 from J; bases not matched to a gene: 1. The CDR3 protein is CASSSTGGSYNEQFF. The CDR3, as DNA: TGCGCCAGCAGCTCGACAGGGGGCTCCTACAATGAGCAGTTCTTC.

This clonotype has only a few counts. This chain uses TRBV18 with TRBJ2-5; 8 bases match TRBD2. CDR1 is KGHSH, CDR2 LQKENI, per germline. CDR3 length: 12 amino acids. V was pared by 8 bases and J by 9 bases, with 8 bases of the junction left unmatched. The CDR3 DNA reads TGTGCCAGCGAGGAGTTCGGGGGGGCCCAGTACTTC. Translation: CASEEFGGAQYF.